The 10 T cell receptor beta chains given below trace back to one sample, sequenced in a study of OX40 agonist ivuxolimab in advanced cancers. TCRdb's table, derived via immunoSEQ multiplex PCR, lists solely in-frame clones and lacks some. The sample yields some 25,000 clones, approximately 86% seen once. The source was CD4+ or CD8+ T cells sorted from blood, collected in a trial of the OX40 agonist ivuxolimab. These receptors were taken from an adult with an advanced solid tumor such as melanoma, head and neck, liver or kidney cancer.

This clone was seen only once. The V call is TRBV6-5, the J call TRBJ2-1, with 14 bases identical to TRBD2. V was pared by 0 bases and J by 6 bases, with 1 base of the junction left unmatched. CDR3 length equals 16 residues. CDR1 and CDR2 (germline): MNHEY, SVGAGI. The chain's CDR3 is CASSYSGLAGVNEQFF. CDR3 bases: TGTGCCAGCAGTTACTCGGGACTAGCGGGAGTCAATGAGCAGTTCTTC.

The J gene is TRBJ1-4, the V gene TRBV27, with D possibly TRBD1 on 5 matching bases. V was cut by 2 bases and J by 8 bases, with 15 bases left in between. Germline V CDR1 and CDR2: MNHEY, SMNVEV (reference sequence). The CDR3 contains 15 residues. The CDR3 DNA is TGTGCCAGCAGTTTAAAGTGGGGCCGGACGGAAAAACTGTTTTTT. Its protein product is CASSLKWGRTEKLFF.

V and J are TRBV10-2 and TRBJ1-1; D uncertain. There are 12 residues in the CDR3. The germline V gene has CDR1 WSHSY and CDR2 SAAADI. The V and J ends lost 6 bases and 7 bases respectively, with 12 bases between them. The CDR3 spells CASSGRQNEAFF. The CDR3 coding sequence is TGCGCCAGCAGCGGGCGACAAAATGAAGCTTTCTTT.

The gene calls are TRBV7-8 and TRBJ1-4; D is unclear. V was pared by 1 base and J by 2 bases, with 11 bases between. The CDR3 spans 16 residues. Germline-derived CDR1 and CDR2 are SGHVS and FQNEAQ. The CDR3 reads CASSLDGVRTNEKLFF. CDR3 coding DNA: TGTGCCAGCAGCTTAGACGGGGTCCGGACTAATGAAAAACTGTTTTTT.

In DNA, the CDR3 is TGCGCCAGCAGCGCGTTAGCGGGACCTATCTACGAGCAGTACTTC. Its translation: CASSALAGPIYEQYF. The rearrangement uses TRBV5-1 and TRBJ2-7, with TRBD2 identical over 8 bases. Trimming at V came to 4 bases and at J to 3 bases, leaving 9 bases not matched to a gene. There are 15 residues in the CDR3. CDR1 and CDR2 (germline): SGHRS, YFSETQ.

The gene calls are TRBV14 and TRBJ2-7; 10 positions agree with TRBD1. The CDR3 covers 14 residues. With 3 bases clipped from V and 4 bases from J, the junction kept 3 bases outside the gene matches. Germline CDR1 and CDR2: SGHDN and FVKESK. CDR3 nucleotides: TGTGCCAGCAGCCAGACGGGACAGGGGTACGAGCAGTACTTC. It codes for CASSQTGQGYEQYF.

In DNA, the CDR3 is TGCGCCAGCAGCCTCATCCGGGACAGGGTCGATGGCTACACCTTC. Its translation: CASSLIRDRVDGYTF. This chain joins TRBV4-1 and TRBJ1-2, with 9 bases identical to TRBD1. Germline CDR1 is MGHRA and CDR2 is YSYEKL. This CDR3 contains 15 residues. V lost 4 bases to trimming and J lost 6 bases; unmatched junction nucleotides: 9.

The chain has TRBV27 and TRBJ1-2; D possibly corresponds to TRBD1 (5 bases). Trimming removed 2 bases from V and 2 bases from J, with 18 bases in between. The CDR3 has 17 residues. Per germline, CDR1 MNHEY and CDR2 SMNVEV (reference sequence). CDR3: CASSLTPSGQGNYGYTF. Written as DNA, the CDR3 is TGTGCCAGCAGTTTAACGCCCTCGGGGCAGGGAAACTATGGCTACACCTTC.

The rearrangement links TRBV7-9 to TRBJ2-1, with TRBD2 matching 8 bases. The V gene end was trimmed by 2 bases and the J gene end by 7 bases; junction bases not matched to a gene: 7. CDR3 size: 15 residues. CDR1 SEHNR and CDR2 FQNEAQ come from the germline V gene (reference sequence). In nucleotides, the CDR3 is TGTGCCAGCAGCTTACCAGCGGGAGAGTTTAATGAGCAGTTCTTC. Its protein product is CASSLPAGEFNEQFF.

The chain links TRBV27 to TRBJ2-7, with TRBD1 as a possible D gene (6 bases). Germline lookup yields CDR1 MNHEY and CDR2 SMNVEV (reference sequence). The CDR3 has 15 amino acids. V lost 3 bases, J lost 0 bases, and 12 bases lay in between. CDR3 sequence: CASSLGGTPSYEQYF. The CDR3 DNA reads TGTGCCAGCAGTTTGGGTGGGACACCCTCCTACGAGCAGTACTTC.